The 9 T cell receptor beta chains reported below all come from one sample, sequenced in a study of cytomegalovirus exposure and HLA in healthy donors. Amplification used 60 Vbeta primers and 13 Jbeta primers. Using immunoSEQ multiplex PCR, the repertoire was profiled, and TCRdb retains in-frame clones only, with some absent. This table holds about 110,000 clones, approximately 86% found once. Input material: PBMCs. These receptors were obtained from a middle-aged man in good health and CMV-seronegative.

The chain carries TRBV6-5 and TRBJ1-2; 7 bases are shared with TRBD1. This CDR3 is built from 15 residues. Trimming at V came to 0 bases and at J to 3 bases, leaving 4 bases not matched to a gene. CDR1 and CDR2 (germline): MNHEY, SVGAGI. The CDR3 protein is CASSYSGRGYYGYTF. CDR3 sequence (DNA): TGTGCCAGCAGTTACTCGGGCAGGGGGTACTATGGCTACACCTTC.

The chain combines TRBV28 with TRBJ1-1, with 7 bases aligning to TRBD1. V was pared by 6 bases and J by 2 bases, with 6 bases of the junction left unmatched. From germline, CDR1 is MDHEN and CDR2 SYDVKM. The CDR3 sequence is 14 residues long. CDR3 region: CASRQGQINTEAFF. The DNA for the CDR3 is TGTGCCAGCAGGCAGGGACAGATAAACACTGAAGCTTTCTTT.

This clone was observed once. The chain recombines TRBV7-8 with TRBJ2-1; TRBD2 aligns across 12 bases. The CDR3 runs 15 residues. Trimming removed 8 bases from V and 3 bases from J; junction bases left unmatched: 5. Germline assignment: CDR1 SGHVS and CDR2 FQNEAQ. The CDR3 bases are TGTGCCAGCCTAGCGGGGGGGCCCGACTACAATGAGCAGTTCTTC. Residues: CASLAGGPDYNEQFF.

This clone was counted once. V usage is TRBV25-1 and J usage is TRBJ1-4; 7 bases line up with TRBD1. The V segment lost 1 base and the J segment 5 bases; nucleotides outside the gene matches: 4. Looked up from germline, CDR1 is MGHDK and CDR2 is SYGVNS. This CDR3 contains 15 residues. The CDR3 nucleotides read TGTGCCAGCAGTGAATTAGACAGGGAAAATGAAAAACTGTTTTTT. Its translation is CASSELDRENEKLFF.

This chain connects TRBV19 to TRBJ1-1, with 7 bases matching TRBD1. This CDR3 is 15 amino acids long. The V gene end was trimmed by 0 bases and the J gene end by 4 bases; junction bases not matched to a gene: 5. Germline V gene lookup returns CDR1 LNHDA and CDR2 SQIVND (reference sequence). DNA of the CDR3: TGTGCCAGTAGTATAGATCAAACAGGGGCCACTGAAGCTTTCTTT. It translates to CASSIDQTGATEAFF.

The chain uses TRBV7-9 and TRBJ2-6, with a possible D match to TRBD1 (5 bases). Per germline, CDR1 SEHNR and CDR2 FQNEAQ (reference sequence). This CDR3 has 16 residues. The V end was cut by 6 bases, the J end by 2 bases, with 14 bases between. CDR3 DNA sequence: TGTGCCAGCAGTCTCATTCGGACAACTGGGGCCAACGTCCTGACTTTC. Protein product: CASSLIRTTGANVLTF.

The chain combines TRBV2 with TRBJ2-3; 8 nucleotides line up with TRBD2. Germline V lookup: CDR1 SNHLY, CDR2 FYNNEI. The ends lost 6 bases at V and 7 bases at J; junction bases unmatched: 15. The CDR3 has 16 residues. The CDR3 DNA follows: TGTGCCAGCAGGGCCCCCTACGGGGGGGGTGGAAATACGCAGTATTTT. Protein sequence: CASRAPYGGGGNTQYF.

V is TRBV9 and J is TRBJ2-5, with TRBD1 matching over 9 bases. There are 14 residues in the CDR3. The V and J ends lost 5 bases and 5 bases, in that order; junction bases with no gene match: 7. CDR1 and CDR2 from the germline V gene are SGDLS and YYNGEE. CDR3: CASSMTGGKETQYF. The CDR3 DNA reads as TGTGCCAGCAGTATGACAGGGGGTAAGGAGACCCAGTACTTC.

This chain connects TRBV6-5 to TRBJ2-1, with TRBD1 identical over 11 bases. This CDR3 comprises 15 residues. Germline CDR1 MNHEY, CDR2 SVGAGI. J was trimmed by 6 bases and V by 4 bases; bases with no gene match: 5. CDR3 residues: CASSSRDRGINEQFF. CDR3 nucleotides: TGTGCCAGCAGTTCTCGGGACAGGGGGATCAATGAGCAGTTCTTC.